Below are 18 T cell receptor beta chains sequenced from a single sample in a study of PD-L1 blockade in urothelial cancer. The time point here: peripheral blood 6 weeks after treatment start. Only in-frame clones appear in the TCRdb table, and some are missing; sequencing was by immunoSEQ multiplex PCR. The table includes about 110,000 clones, approximately 90% detected once. This specimen consisted of PBMCs, obtained around atezolizumab (anti-PD-L1) treatment. Source of these receptors: a man aged 55 to 69 with urothelial cancer.

The chain combines TRBV19 with TRBJ2-5, with D perhaps TRBD2 (7 bases). This CDR3 contains 17 residues. V dropped 5 bases and J dropped 5 bases, with 24 bases sitting between them. Germline assignment: CDR1 LNHDA and CDR2 SQIVND (reference sequence). CDR3 bases: TGTGCCAGTAGTGTCGTAGGGGGGGCGCAGGGTGTCGAGACCCAGTACTTC. This sequence encodes CASSVVGGAQGVETQYF.

The chain links TRBV11-1 to TRBJ2-1; 8 positions agree with TRBD1. The ends lost 5 bases at V and 0 bases at J; junction bases unmatched: 6. This CDR3 is built from 16 residues. Germline-derived CDR1 and CDR2 are SGHAT and FQDESV (reference sequence). The CDR3 bases are TGTGCCAGCAGCACGAGACAGGGGTCCTCCTACAATGAGCAGTTCTTC. Encoded protein: CASSTRQGSSYNEQFF.

This chain links TRBV6-5 with TRBJ2-5; 7 nucleotides line up with TRBD2. The CDR3 extends over 13 amino acids. J gave up 5 bases and V 2 bases, and 2 bases lay outside the gene matches. Germline V CDR1 and CDR2: MNHEY, SVGAGI. The CDR3 loop reads CASSYRGEETQYF. The CDR3 DNA sequence: TGTGCCAGCAGTTACCGGGGGGAGGAGACCCAGTACTTC.

The rearrangement joins TRBV7-9 to TRBJ2-1, with 10 nucleotides matching TRBD1. The CDR3 loop spans 18 amino acids. After removal of 4 bases from V and 4 bases from J, the junction contained 13 bases not matched to a gene. Germline V gene data show CDR1 as SEHNR and CDR2 as FQNEAQ (reference sequence). The CDR3 loop is CASSSGTGEIAGYNEQFF. The CDR3 DNA reads as TGTGCCAGCAGCTCCGGGACAGGGGAGATAGCGGGGTACAATGAGCAGTTCTTC.

CDR3 sequence reads: CASSRTSGSHEQYF. CDR3 nucleotides: TGTGCCAGCAGCCGAACTAGCGGGAGCCACGAGCAGTACTTC. V and J are TRBV5-6 and TRBJ2-7, with 11 bases aligning to TRBD2. The length of the CDR3 is 14 residues. The junction had 5 bases not matched to a gene; V was cut back by 4 bases and J by 5 bases. In germline, CDR1 is SGHDT, CDR2 YYEEEE. The variable domain in full, with the rest retrieved from reference TRBV5-6 and TRBJ2-7, is DAGVTQSPTHLIKTRGQQVTLRCSPKSGHDTVSWYQQALGQGPQFIFQYYEEEERQRGNFPDRFSGHQFPNYSSELNVNALLLGDSALYLCASSRTSGSHEQYFGPGTRLTVT.

The genes are TRBV4-1 and TRBJ2-1, with D tentatively TRBD2 (5 bases). The CDR3 consists of 16 residues. Germline V gene data show CDR1 as MGHRA and CDR2 as YSYEKL. The ends were cut back, 0 bases at V and 1 base at J, with 10 bases in the middle. This CDR3 is CASSQDGSGSYNEQFF. The CDR3 DNA follows: TGCGCCAGCAGCCAAGACGGAAGCGGTTCCTACAATGAGCAGTTCTTC.

The V and J genes are TRBV15 and TRBJ1-1; TRBD1 agrees at 9 bases. The CDR3 consists of 15 residues. Germline lookup yields CDR1 LNHNV and CDR2 YYDKDF (reference sequence). Trimming took 3 bases from V and 1 from J; bases not matched to a gene: 3. CDR3 residues: CATSRGQGSNTEAFF. The CDR3 DNA reads TGTGCCACCAGCAGGGGACAGGGATCGAACACTGAAGCTTTCTTT.

The chain recombines TRBV2 with TRBJ1-2, with TRBD1 matching 8 bases. This CDR3 spans 13 amino acids. Germline-derived CDR1 and CDR2 are SNHLY and FYNNEI. With 3 bases clipped from V and 8 bases from J, the junction kept 5 bases outside the gene matches. This CDR3 is CASSERGTGGYTF. CDR3 in DNA: TGTGCCAGCAGTGAGAGGGGGACAGGAGGCTACACCTTC. The full variable domain, rest sourced from reference TRBV2 and TRBJ1-2, is EPEVTQTPSHQVTQMGQEVILRCVPISNHLYFYWYRQILGQKVEFLVSFYNNEISEKSEIFDDQFSVERPDGSNFTLKIRSTKLEDSAMYFCASSERGTGGYTFGSGTRLTVV.

V and J are TRBV18 and TRBJ1-5, with a possible D match to TRBD1 (6 bases). The CDR3 is made up of 13 amino acids. Per the germline V gene, CDR1 is KGHSH and CDR2 is LQKENI. Trimming left V 5 bases short and J 7 bases short, with 12 bases between. The CDR3: CASSADRMQPQHF. For the CDR3, the DNA is TGTGCCAGCTCAGCCGACAGGATGCAGCCCCAGCATTTT.

The CDR3 loop is CASSQFGELGQVTYEQYF. The DNA of the CDR3 is TGTGCCAGCAGCCAATTCGGTGAGCTGGGACAGGTTACCTACGAGCAGTACTTC. V gene TRBV14 combines with J gene TRBJ2-7; 8 bases map to TRBD1. This CDR3 comprises 18 residues. From germline, CDR1 is SGHDN and CDR2 FVKESK. The junction had 14 bases not matched to a gene; V was cut back by 2 bases and J by 2 bases.

The J gene is TRBJ1-5, the V gene TRBV30; the D gene is possibly TRBD1 (5 bases). Germline V gene lookup returns CDR1 GTSNPN and CDR2 SVGIG (reference sequence). The CDR3 loop spans 13 amino acids. Deletions cut 4 bases from V and 0 bases from J, with 7 bases between. The CDR3 DNA reads TGTGCCTGGAAGGGGTCTAGCAATCAGCCCCAGCATTTT. Its protein product is CAWKGSSNQPQHF.

The chain joins TRBV19 to TRBJ2-3; 10 bases map to TRBD1. J was trimmed by 6 bases and V by 7 bases; bases with no gene match: 7. In germline, CDR1 is LNHDA, CDR2 SQIVND (reference sequence). The CDR3 contains 14 residues. The DNA of the CDR3 is TGTGCCAGTAATTCCGGGACAGGGGACGATACGCAGTATTTT. This translates into CASNSGTGDDTQYF.

The V gene is TRBV9, the J gene TRBJ2-1; 8 bases are a match to TRBD2. After removal of 0 bases from V and 7 bases from J, the junction contained 9 bases not matched to a gene. CDR1 and CDR2 (germline): SGDLS, YYNGEE. This CDR3 is 16 amino acids long. In DNA, the CDR3 is TGTGCCAGCAGCGTAGGGGCGGGGGGTAATGTAAATGAGCAGTTCTTC. Its protein product is CASSVGAGGNVNEQFF.

The rearrangement joins TRBV7-2 to TRBJ1-6; D is uncertain. The CDR3 spans 15 residues. Deletions cut 1 base from V and 7 bases from J, with 11 bases between. CDR1 and CDR2 from the germline V gene are SGHTA and FQGNSA. The CDR3 coding sequence is TGTGCCAGCAGCTTAGGGCCAGCGATGAATTCACCCCTCCACTTT. Its translation is CASSLGPAMNSPLHF.

The chain is built from TRBV9 and TRBJ2-1, with a possible D match to TRBD2 (6 bases). This CDR3 is built from 14 residues. The germline CDR1 and CDR2 sequences are SGDLS and YYNGEE. Trimming removed 3 bases from V and 13 bases from J, with 20 bases in between. CDR3 sequence: CASSEAFNGGKQFF. In nucleotides, the CDR3 is TGTGCCAGCAGCGAGGCCTTCAATGGCGGGAAACAGTTCTTC.

This chain joins TRBV7-3 and TRBJ2-5; the D gene is possibly TRBD2 (6 bases). Trimming pared 2 bases from V and 5 bases from J, leaving 15 bases between. CDR3 size: 15 residues. Germline assignment: CDR1 SGHTA and CDR2 FQGTGA. This CDR3 is CASSLLPGGTETQYF. The CDR3 nucleotides are TGTGCCAGCAGCTTATTACCAGGCGGGACGGAGACCCAGTACTTC.

The J gene is TRBJ2-6, the V gene TRBV6-1; D remains unclear. Germline V lookup: CDR1 MNHNS, CDR2 SASEGT. The CDR3 sequence is 16 residues long. The germline V and J ends were trimmed by 3 bases and 4 bases, with 13 bases remaining between them. CDR3 sequence reads: CASSESLAVGANVLTF. The CDR3 region has the DNA TGTGCCAGCAGTGAGTCTTTGGCAGTCGGGGCCAACGTCCTGACTTTC.

The chain employs TRBV9 and TRBJ2-2, with 7 bases aligning to TRBD1. Trimming at V came to 5 bases and at J to 0 bases, leaving 4 bases not matched to a gene. The CDR3 has 15 amino acids. The germline gives CDR1 SGDLS, CDR2 YYNGEE. The CDR3 loop reads CASSLQGTNTGELFF. The CDR3 DNA is TGTGCCAGCAGTCTACAGGGGACGAACACCGGGGAGCTGTTTTTT.